The subject of this entry is one T cell receptor beta chain. What was amplified from RNA transcripts were TCR beta CDR3 regions. TCR CDR3 regions were first amplified by RT-PCR with HTBI primers. TCRdb passed the multiplex PCR reads through MiXCR, listing each CDR3 protein once. This table has hundreds of thousands of distinct CDR3 sequences, less than 25% appearing once. V dropped 4 bases and J dropped 8; count of bases not matched to a gene: 11. CDR3 length: 15 residues. The germline gives CDR1 SGHRS, CDR2 YFSETQ. The data are from a study of T cells in Graves' hyperthyroidism and ophthalmopathy. The chain couples TRBV5-1 to TRBJ1-4, with 7 bases that match TRBD1. The source of this sequence is a man aged 30 to 45 with Graves' ophthalmopathy. Sequencing used blood. CDR3 in DNA: TGCGCCAGCAGCACCCAGACAGGGACTGGAGAAAAACTGTTTTTT. The encoded protein is CASSTQTGTGEKLFF.